This T cell receptor beta chain was sequenced for a study of graft-versus-host responses after intestinal transplantation (dated by TCRdb to about 2021). About the study as a whole: The transplants that recipients received were multivisceral, liver-intestinal, or isolated intestinal. After intestinal transplantation, graft-versus-host and host-versus-graft alloreactive T cell clones in the graft, circulation and bone marrow were tracked using bulk TCR-beta CDR3 sequencing. Every recipient was given anti-thymocyte globulin induction, followed by about 3 years of maintenance tacrolimus and steroids. Alloreactive clones were identified by sequencing pre-transplant mixed lymphocyte reaction products and comparing these products with unstimulated pre-transplant donor and recipient T cells. Donor T cell macrochimerism was defined as a peak of at least 4% donor T cells among recipient peripheral blood mononuclear cells. The cohort enrolled some 23 intestinal transplant recipients, one of whom was a retransplant, and a few patients without pretransplant specimens were excluded. Instead of going to the commercial service, samples from a few later patients were sequenced in-house on an Illumina MiSeq and processed with MiXCR.

In the first month after transplant, blood samples were collected up to 4 times, and after that at least monthly when available. Study-wide conclusions, independent of this receptor: The relatively low number and heterogeneity of intestinal transplant patients limited the conclusions. High GvH to HvG T cell clonal ratios were observed in the allografts of patients with donor T cell macrochimerism. GvH clones were detected in recipient bone marrow, and some of these GvH clones were observed earlier in ileal mucosa or blood, consistent with an intestinal mucosal origin. Early after transplant, peak levels of circulating GvH clones were associated with declines in HvG clones.

The CDR3 holds 13 amino acids from the cysteine to the phenylalanine. Solely the CDR3 DNA is kept, with 39 bases framed from the first base. The V and J ends are trimmed by 2 bases and 3 bases, leaving 8 bases between them. Via the germline V gene (reference sequence), CDR1 is LNHDA and CDR2 SQIVND. The library was generated by the immunoSEQ multiplex PCR assay. For most patients, high-throughput TCR-beta CDR3 sequencing of genomic DNA was performed by Adaptive Biotechnologies. Turning to the authors' computational methods: TCR sequencing data for around 20 patients were retrieved from Adaptive's ImmunoSEQ software; three other patients were processed with MiXCR and VDJtools. CDR3 nucleotide sequences shared between donor and recipient were removed because the origin of such sequences could not be assigned. To count as alloreactive, a clone needed at least 2-fold expansion over unstimulated cells and a minimum CFSE-low frequency of 0.002% (template counts) or 0.001% (read counts). Mappable clones were those detected in sequenced pre-transplant spleen, lymph node, or MLR CFSE-low populations of the donor or recipient. The cumulative frequency of alloreactive clones was calculated as a percentage of all sequences, weighted by copy number. TCRdb limited this immuneACCESS table to in-frame rearrangements with V and J called. A share of clones is missing; checked studies link under half to unresolved V genes, and the rest is unexplained. V and J calls and clone size follow that table, whereas D and trimming were derived from the DNA. The sample table lists 43,000 or so clones, 90% to 95% of them with a count of one. The ten top clones hold about 5.5% of the sample.

This clone occurred a few times. Its antigen has not been determined. Nothing much larger sits one base from this clone, and base qualities are not available. This TCR came from a human patient who received an intestinal transplant, so some T cells may come from the graft donor. The sequences come from PBMCs, collected 750 to 800 days after a first intestinal transplant, on the day of a second. The chain was built from TRBV19 and TRBJ2-7; perhaps TRBD2 is the D gene, with 6 bases matching. The base sequence is TGTGCCAGTAGTATAAGGCGGGACTACGAGCAGTACTTC. Its product reads: CASSIRRDYEQYF. The variable domain in full, with residues beyond the CDR3 obtained from the reference TRBV19 and TRBJ2-7 genes, is DGGITQSPKYLFRKEGQNVTLSCEQNLNHDAMYWYRQDPGQGLRLIYYSQIVNDFQKGDIAEGYSVSREKKESFPLTVTSAQKNPTAFYLCASSIRRDYEQYFGPGTRLTVT.